Listed here is a single T cell receptor (beta chain). Its target is unknown. CDR3 length equals 14 residues. Trimming removed 5 bases at V and 0 bases at J, with 7 bases between. Germline V gives CDR1 MDHEN, CDR2 SYDVKM. Sequencing was performed with immunoSEQ multiplex PCR; in TCRdb, only in-frame clones are kept and a portion is missing. The table lists around 200,000 clones, more than 85% of them singletons, with around 4.3% in the top ten. This sample is part of a study of T cell responses to AZD1222 COVID-19 vaccine. Across the study: Pooled together were second doses at about 4 or about 12 weeks. General study findings and limits: Samples come after the peak T cell response, not at day 14. Donors, mostly white British, included more females; clonal diversity was possibly underestimated.

J is TRBJ1-4 and V is TRBV28, with unresolved D. Sample: peripheral blood, taken on day 0 of AZD1222 vaccination. This receptor was identified in an adult in good health. The CDR3 DNA reads as TGTGCCAGCAGTGCCCCACCAACTAATGAAAAACTGTTTTTT. Translating it yields CASSAPPTNEKLFF.